The 9 T cell receptor beta chains presented below share a single source sample, sequenced in a study of technical replicates of blood from a few donors (dated 2017 in TCRdb). The protocol used for the library was the immunoSEQ multiplex PCR assay. The table was pulled from immuneACCESS by TCRdb, which kept in-frame rearrangements only. Such tables lose some clones; where checked, under half of the loss comes from unresolved V genes, and the rest has no known cause. For this sample there are roughly 85,000 clones; over 85% appear just once. The ten largest clones take up roughly 0.28% of the sample. What was sequenced was T cells isolated from PBMCs. These receptors were obtained from a human donor in good health.

Only one count was recorded for this clone. The V gene is TRBV11-2, the J gene TRBJ2-7, with TRBD1 matching over 8 bases. Germline CDR1 SGHAT, CDR2 FQNNGV. V lost 4 bases, J lost 4 bases, and 12 bases stayed unmatched. The CDR3 is made up of 16 amino acids. CDR3 nucleotide sequence: TGTGCCAGCAGCTCATCAAACGGACAGGGTTGGTACGAGCAGTACTTC. It translates to CASSSSNGQGWYEQYF.

Here the CDR3 reads CASSVRDRDLYEQYF. The CDR3 nucleotides are TGTGCCAGCAGCGTGCGGGACAGGGATCTCTACGAGCAGTACTTC. The rearrangement links TRBV9 to TRBJ2-7, with TRBD1 identical over 9 bases. V shed 2 bases, J shed 3 bases, and the junction held 6 bases outside the gene matches. The V gene's germline CDR1 is SGDLS and CDR2 YYNGEE. The CDR3 loop spans 15 amino acids.

Comments on this clone: Mismatch with germline at one junction end may stem from a read error. V is TRBV5-1 and J is TRBJ2-3; maybe TRBD1 (6 bases). CDR1 SGHRS and CDR2 YFSETQ come from the germline V gene. CDR3 length equals 14 residues. The CDR3 reads CASMQGSRTDTQYF. CDR3 in DNA: TGCGCCAGCATGCAGGGGAGCCGCACGGATACGCAGTATTTT.

The rearrangement joins TRBV7-3 to TRBJ2-2; 7 bases align to TRBD2. Germline V gene data show CDR1 as SGHTA and CDR2 as FQGTGA. With 0 bases clipped from V and 4 bases from J, the junction kept 5 bases outside the gene matches. The CDR3 runs to 16 residues. The CDR3 region is CASSLTRGEGTGELFF. The CDR3 region has the DNA TGTGCCAGCAGCTTAACGAGAGGGGAGGGCACCGGGGAGCTGTTTTTT.

This clone was counted once. This chain connects TRBV5-1 to TRBJ1-1; unclear D gene. The length of the CDR3 is 13 residues. The V gene's germline CDR1 is SGHRS and CDR2 YFSETQ. Deletions cut 0 bases from V and 3 bases from J, with 6 bases between. For the CDR3, the DNA is TGCGCCAGCAGCTTGGCCGGGGACACTGAAGCTTTCTTT. Protein: CASSLAGDTEAFF.

This clone appeared once. V gene TRBV5-1 combines with J gene TRBJ2-7; 7 nucleotides align to TRBD1. With V trimmed by 4 bases and J by 0 bases, 10 bases remained unmatched. The germline CDR1 and CDR2 sequences are SGHRS and YFSETQ. This CDR3 is built from 16 residues. CDR3 in amino acids: CASSQQTGLSSYEQYF. As DNA, the CDR3 is TGCGCCAGCAGCCAACAGACAGGGCTTAGCTCCTACGAGCAGTACTTC.

This clone has only one observation. The genes are TRBV2 and TRBJ1-5; 7 bases line up with TRBD1. V was pared by 5 bases and J by 4 bases, with 8 bases of the junction left unmatched. Germline V gives CDR1 SNHLY, CDR2 FYNNEI. The CDR3 has 15 residues. The CDR3 reads CASSLRDSGNQPQHF. The CDR3 DNA follows: TGTGCCAGCAGTCTCCGGGACAGCGGGAATCAGCCCCAGCATTTT.

The chain is built from TRBV28 and TRBJ1-5, with D maybe TRBD1 (6 bases). CDR1 MDHEN and CDR2 SYDVKM come from the germline V gene. The V end was cut by 6 bases, the J end by 4 bases, with 10 bases between. The CDR3 covers 13 residues. The CDR3 nucleotides read TGTGCCAGCAGCCTACAGGGTAATCAGCCCCAGCATTTT. Translation: CASSLQGNQPQHF.

The chain combines TRBV19 with TRBJ1-1; no firm D call. The CDR3 length is 14 residues. CDR1 and CDR2 (germline): LNHDA, SQIVND (reference sequence). Trimming pared 5 bases from V and 3 bases from J, leaving 13 bases between. DNA of the CDR3: TGTGCCAGTAGTGCGGGCGTTATTGACACTGAAGCTTTCTTT. This codes for CASSAGVIDTEAFF.